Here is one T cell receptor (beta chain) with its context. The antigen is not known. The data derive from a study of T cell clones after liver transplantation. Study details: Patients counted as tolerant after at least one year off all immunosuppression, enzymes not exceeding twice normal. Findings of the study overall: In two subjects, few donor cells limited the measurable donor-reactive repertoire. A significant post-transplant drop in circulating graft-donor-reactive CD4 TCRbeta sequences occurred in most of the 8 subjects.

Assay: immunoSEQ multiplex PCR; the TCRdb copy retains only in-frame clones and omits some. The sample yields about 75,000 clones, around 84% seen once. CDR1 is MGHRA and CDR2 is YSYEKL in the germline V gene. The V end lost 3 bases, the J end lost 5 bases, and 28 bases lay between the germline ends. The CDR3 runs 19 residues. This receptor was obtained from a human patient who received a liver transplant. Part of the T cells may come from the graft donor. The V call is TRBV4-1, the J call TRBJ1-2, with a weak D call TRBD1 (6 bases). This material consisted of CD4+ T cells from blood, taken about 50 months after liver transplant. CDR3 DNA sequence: TGCGCCAGCAGCCACCAGAAACCCCCGGTCTCCCCAGGGGCTTATGGCTACACCTTC. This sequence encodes CASSHQKPPVSPGAYGYTF.